This record concerns one T cell receptor beta chain sequence. As yet, its antigen is unknown. This specimen comes from a study of radiotherapy plus CTLA-4 blockade in lung cancer. Sequencing used immunoSEQ multiplex PCR; TCRdb keeps in-frame clones, though not all of them. Among about 99,000 clones, around nine tenths were seen once, and the ten largest hold roughly 4.6%. The length of the CDR3 is 14 residues. Per the germline V gene, CDR1 is SGHAT and CDR2 is FQNNGV. V was cut by 5 bases and J by 7 bases, with 18 bases left in between. General study results and limits: TCR clones originating in tumors grew in number in blood after radiotherapy plus ipilimumab.

The chain employs TRBV11-2 and TRBJ2-7, with D maybe TRBD2 (6 bases). The specimen comprised peripheral blood, sampled from a patient treated with radiotherapy plus ipilimumab. The clonotype comes from a human donor with non-small cell lung cancer that progressed on radiotherapy plus ipilimumab. CDR3 DNA: TGTGCCAGCAGCACACACCCGGGAGTCTGGGAGCAGTACTTC. Translated: CASSTHPGVWEQYF.